The rows below give T cell receptor beta chains drawn from one sample of a study of CD8+ T cells in alopecia areata. TCRdb's table, derived via immunoSEQ multiplex PCR, lists solely in-frame clones and lacks some. There are roughly 250,000 clones in the sample; less than 80% occur only once, and more than 0.95% lies in the top ten. Here the sequenced sample was CD4+ T cells sorted from blood, taken at week 0. Source of these receptors: a human donor with alopecia areata. CDR3s include the opening cysteine and the closing phenylalanine or tryptophan. D genes are given only for firm matches. Clone sizes are given selectively: once, few, many, or a class where the clone is expanded.

v_gene: TRBV20-1; d_gene: .; j_gene: TRBJ2-1; abundance: .; CDR3nt: TGCAGTGCTACTAGGACAATACAGCAGTTCTTC; CDR3aa: CSATRTIQQFF
v_gene: TRBV30; d_gene: .; j_gene: TRBJ1-2; abundance: .; CDR3nt: TGTGCCTGGAGTCTCTTCCGCCCGGACAGCTATGGCTACACCTTC; CDR3aa: CAWSLFRPDSYGYTF
v_gene: TRBV30; d_gene: .; j_gene: TRBJ2-1; abundance: .; CDR3nt: TGTGCCTGGTCCCCCACAGGGAGGTTATACAATGAGCAGTTCTTC; CDR3aa: CAWSPTGRLYNEQFF
v_gene: TRBV29-1; d_gene: TRBD1; j_gene: TRBJ2-1; abundance: .; CDR3nt: TGCAGCGTTGACGGACAGGGGGCGAACAATGAGCAGTTCTTC; CDR3aa: CSVDGQGANNEQFF
v_gene: TRBV30; d_gene: .; j_gene: TRBJ1-1; abundance: .; CDR3nt: TGTGCCTGGATTACTACAGGTTACAACACTGAAGCTTTCTTT; CDR3aa: CAWITTGYNTEAFF
v_gene: TRBV30; d_gene: TRBD1; j_gene: TRBJ1-2; abundance: .; CDR3nt: TGTGCCTTCAGGACAGGGGTGAACTATGGCTACACCTTC; CDR3aa: CAFRTGVNYGYTF
v_gene: TRBV2; d_gene: .; j_gene: TRBJ1-3; abundance: .; CDR3nt: TGTGCCAGCAGTGAAGACGGATACTCTGGAAACACCATATATTTT; CDR3aa: CASSEDGYSGNTIYF
v_gene: TRBV10-3; d_gene: .; j_gene: TRBJ2-1; abundance: .; CDR3nt: TGTGCCACCGAGTCCGAACCCGACAACATGCAGCAGTTCTTC; CDR3aa: CATESEPDNMQQFF
v_gene: TRBV9; d_gene: .; j_gene: TRBJ1-2; abundance: .; CDR3nt: TGTGCCAGCAGCACCCTTGGTTCGGGTGGCTACACCTTC; CDR3aa: CASSTLGSGGYTF
v_gene: TRBV29-1; d_gene: TRBD2; j_gene: TRBJ2-7; abundance: .; CDR3nt: TGCAGCGTTGAAGGTAGCGGGGGGGAGCAGTACTTC; CDR3aa: CSVEGSGGEQYF
v_gene: TRBV5-6; d_gene: .; j_gene: TRBJ2-1; abundance: .; CDR3nt: TGTGCCAGCAGCCCTGGGGTCCGGAATGAGCAGTTCTTC; CDR3aa: CASSPGVRNEQFF
v_gene: TRBV5-6; d_gene: .; j_gene: TRBJ2-7; abundance: once; CDR3nt: TGTGCCAGCAGCTCTAGCTACGAGCAGTACTTC; CDR3aa: CASSSSYEQYF
v_gene: TRBV29-1; d_gene: TRBD2; j_gene: TRBJ2-5; abundance: few; CDR3nt: TGCAGCGTACCCGCGGGGGGGCTCTGGGAGACCCAGTACTTC; CDR3aa: CSVPAGGLWETQYF
v_gene: TRBV2; d_gene: .; j_gene: TRBJ2-5; abundance: .; CDR3nt: TGTGCCAGCAGTGAAGCGCTGTCAGGCGGGGAGACCCAGTACTTC; CDR3aa: CASSEALSGGETQYF
v_gene: TRBV6-5; d_gene: TRBD2; j_gene: TRBJ2-7; abundance: .; CDR3nt: TGTGCCAGCAGTTACAACGTCCTAGCGGGGGCCGAGTACTTC; CDR3aa: CASSYNVLAGAEYF
v_gene: TRBV30; d_gene: .; j_gene: TRBJ1-1; abundance: .; CDR3nt: TGTGCCTGGAGTGTTGGGACATTTATGAACACTGAAGCTTTCTTT; CDR3aa: CAWSVGTFMNTEAFF
v_gene: TRBV10-3; d_gene: TRBD1; j_gene: TRBJ2-5; abundance: few; CDR3nt: TGTGCCACCAACGGCCGGACAGGGGCTCAAGAGACCCAGTACTTC; CDR3aa: CATNGRTGAQETQYF
v_gene: TRBV20-1; d_gene: .; j_gene: TRBJ1-2; abundance: .; CDR3nt: TGCAGTGCGACCTTTGGGTGGCTCGGCACCTTC; CDR3aa: CSATFGWLGTF
v_gene: TRBV29-1; d_gene: .; j_gene: TRBJ1-4; abundance: .; CDR3nt: TGCAGCGTTGCTCAGGGTTCTGAAAAACTGTTTTTT; CDR3aa: CSVAQGSEKLFF
v_gene: TRBV5-6; d_gene: .; j_gene: TRBJ2-7; abundance: once; CDR3nt: TGTGCCAGCAGCTTAGGAACTCGGAGCTCCTACGAGCAGTACTTC; CDR3aa: CASSLGTRSSYEQYF
v_gene: TRBV5-1; d_gene: .; j_gene: TRBJ2-3; abundance: .; CDR3nt: TGCGCCAGCAGCGAGGACAGTACGCAGTATTTT; CDR3aa: CASSEDSTQYF
v_gene: TRBV30; d_gene: .; j_gene: TRBJ1-2; abundance: .; CDR3nt: TGTGCCTGGAGCCTACCTCAAGGGCGCTACACCTTC; CDR3aa: CAWSLPQGRYTF
v_gene: TRBV4-1; d_gene: .; j_gene: TRBJ2-1; abundance: .; CDR3nt: TGCGCCAGCAGCCAGGTTCGGGTCCAAAGTGAGCAGTTCTTC; CDR3aa: CASSQVRVQSEQFF
v_gene: TRBV6-1; d_gene: .; j_gene: TRBJ2-4; abundance: .; CDR3nt: TGTGCCAGCAGGGGACAACCTCTAGCCAAAAACATTCAGTACTTC; CDR3aa: CASRGQPLAKNIQYF
v_gene: TRBV7-2; d_gene: .; j_gene: TRBJ2-4; abundance: .; CDR3nt: TGTGCCAGCAGCAAGAGGGGGAACATTCAGTACTTC; CDR3aa: CASSKRGNIQYF
v_gene: TRBV5-6; d_gene: .; j_gene: TRBJ2-1; abundance: .; CDR3nt: TGTGCCAGCAGCTTCGACAACTACAATGAGCAGTTCTTC; CDR3aa: CASSFDNYNEQFF
v_gene: TRBV9; d_gene: TRBD2; j_gene: TRBJ2-1; abundance: .; CDR3nt: TGTGCCAGCAGCGTAGCCGCCGCGACTAGCGGGGTATACAATGAGCAGTTCTTC; CDR3aa: CASSVAAATSGVYNEQFF
v_gene: TRBV9; d_gene: .; j_gene: TRBJ2-1; abundance: .; CDR3nt: TGTGCCAGCAGTCCAGACCCCTACAATGAGCAGTTCTTC; CDR3aa: CASSPDPYNEQFF
v_gene: TRBV6-6; d_gene: .; j_gene: TRBJ2-3; abundance: .; CDR3nt: TGTGCCAGCAGCCTACCAAGGGGCGGGGGCACAGATACGCAGTATTTT; CDR3aa: CASSLPRGGGTDTQYF
v_gene: TRBV5-6; d_gene: TRBD1; j_gene: TRBJ2-2; abundance: .; CDR3nt: TGTGCCAGCAGTCCCGACAGGGGGCTCGGCGGGGAGCTGTTTTTT; CDR3aa: CASSPDRGLGGELFF
v_gene: TRBV30; d_gene: .; j_gene: TRBJ2-7; abundance: .; CDR3nt: TGTGCCTGGAGTGAACAGTTACCCTACGAGCAGTACTTC; CDR3aa: CAWSEQLPYEQYF
v_gene: TRBV6-5; d_gene: .; j_gene: TRBJ2-1; abundance: .; CDR3nt: TGTGCCAGCAGTTACAAACGCCAGTACAATGAGCAGTTCTTC; CDR3aa: CASSYKRQYNEQFF
v_gene: TRBV30; d_gene: .; j_gene: TRBJ1-1; abundance: .; CDR3nt: TGTGCCTGGAGTTCTGGCCTTCGGGATGAAGCTTTCTTT; CDR3aa: CAWSSGLRDEAFF
v_gene: TRBV5-4; d_gene: TRBD2; j_gene: TRBJ2-1; abundance: .; CDR3nt: TGTGCCAGCAGCTTGCCCCAGGGACTATACAATGAGCAGTTCTTC; CDR3aa: CASSLPQGLYNEQFF
v_gene: TRBV28; d_gene: .; j_gene: TRBJ1-4; abundance: .; CDR3nt: TGTGCCAGCAGCTCGCGGGACTCGACTAATGAAAAACTGTTTTTT; CDR3aa: CASSSRDSTNEKLFF
v_gene: TRBV2; d_gene: .; j_gene: TRBJ1-2; abundance: .; CDR3nt: TGTGCCAGCAGTGACAGCCAGGGCTACACCTTC; CDR3aa: CASSDSQGYTF
v_gene: TRBV5-4; d_gene: .; j_gene: TRBJ2-7; abundance: many; CDR3nt: TGTGCCAGCAGCCAAACGGGACGTTCGTCCTACGAGCAGTACTTC; CDR3aa: CASSQTGRSSYEQYF
v_gene: TRBV15; d_gene: .; j_gene: TRBJ1-4; abundance: .; CDR3nt: TGTGCCACCAGCAGAGTTCAAAACGTTGAAAAACTGTTTTTT; CDR3aa: CATSRVQNVEKLFF
v_gene: TRBV7-2; d_gene: .; j_gene: TRBJ2-5; abundance: once; CDR3nt: TGTGCCAGCAGCTTAGGGAGTAGGCAAGAGACCCAGTACTTC; CDR3aa: CASSLGSRQETQYF
v_gene: TRBV9; d_gene: .; j_gene: TRBJ1-6; abundance: .; CDR3nt: TGTGCCAGCAGCGTAGAGCCGGGGAAGAATTCACCCCTCCACTTT; CDR3aa: CASSVEPGKNSPLHF
v_gene: TRBV7-6; d_gene: .; j_gene: TRBJ1-4; abundance: .; CDR3nt: TGTGCCAGCAGCCGTACGTTGCTGGAAAATGAAAAACTGTTTTTT; CDR3aa: CASSRTLLENEKLFF